This T cell receptor (beta chain) was sequenced in a study of cytomegalovirus exposure and HLA in healthy donors. The validation cohort, a group of over a hundred subjects, included the donors and was separate from the approximately 650-subject first cohort. V lost 2 bases, J lost 0 bases, and 5 bases stayed unmatched. The CDR3 sequence is 15 residues long. The germline CDR1 and CDR2 sequences are SGDLS and YYNGEE. Remarks on this clone: The antigen remains undetermined.

The assay was immunoSEQ multiplex PCR, and TCRdb's table has in-frame clones only and misses some. Here the sample spans over 250,000 clones, 86% being singletons. Study-wide points: In vitro testing confirmed a few CMV-associated chains as specific for CMV antigens. One later analysis, an examination of the approximately 130 validation repertoires, found that first-cohort TCR clusters tended to co-occur in them. The study put some 160 TCR beta chains on its list as cytomegalovirus-associated.

The clonotype originates from a woman aged 18-29 years in good health and CMV-seronegative. The rearrangement links TRBV9 to TRBJ2-7; the match to TRBD1 covers 7 bases. Material for sequencing was PBMCs. In DNA, the CDR3 is TGTGCCAGCAGCGTGACAGGGACGAGCTCCTACGAGCAGTACTTC. This encodes CASSVTGTSSYEQYF.